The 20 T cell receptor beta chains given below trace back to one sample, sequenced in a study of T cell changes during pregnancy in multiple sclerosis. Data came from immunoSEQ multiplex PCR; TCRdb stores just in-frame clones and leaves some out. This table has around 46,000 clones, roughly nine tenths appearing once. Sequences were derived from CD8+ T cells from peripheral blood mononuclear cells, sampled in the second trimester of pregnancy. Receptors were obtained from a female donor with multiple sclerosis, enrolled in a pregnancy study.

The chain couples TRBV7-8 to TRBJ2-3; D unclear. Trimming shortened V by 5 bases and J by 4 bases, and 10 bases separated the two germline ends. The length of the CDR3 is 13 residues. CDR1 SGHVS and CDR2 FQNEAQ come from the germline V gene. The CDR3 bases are TGTGCCAGCAGCGCTATATCCGCAGATACGCAGTATTTT. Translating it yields CASSAISADTQYF. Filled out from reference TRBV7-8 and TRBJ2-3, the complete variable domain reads GAGVSQSPRYKVAKRGQDVALRCDPISGHVSLFWYQQALGQGPEFLTYFQNEAQLDKSGLPSDRFFAERPEGSVSTLKIQRTQQEDSAVYLCASSAISADTQYFGPGTRLTVL.

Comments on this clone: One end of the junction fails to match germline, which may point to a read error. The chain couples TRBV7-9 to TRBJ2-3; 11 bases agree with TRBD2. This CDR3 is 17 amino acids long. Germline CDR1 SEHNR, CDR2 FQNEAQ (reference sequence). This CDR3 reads CASRPGTSGLSRDTQYF. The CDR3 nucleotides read TGTGCCAGCAGACCCGGGACTAGCGGCCTTAGCAGAGATACGCAGTATTTT. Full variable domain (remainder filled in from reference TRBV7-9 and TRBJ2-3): DTGVSQNPRHKITKRGQNVTFRCDPISEHNRLYWYRQTLGQGPEFLTYFQNEAQLEKSRLLSDRFSAERPKGSFSTLEIQRTEQGDSAMYLCASRPGTSGLSRDTQYFGPGTRLTVL.

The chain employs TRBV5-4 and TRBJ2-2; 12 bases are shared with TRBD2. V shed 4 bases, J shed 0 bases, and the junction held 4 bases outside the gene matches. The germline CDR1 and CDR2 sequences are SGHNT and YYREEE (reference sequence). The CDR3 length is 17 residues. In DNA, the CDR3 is TGTGCCAGCAGCCTTGGACTAGCGGGGACGAACACCGGGGAGCTGTTTTTT. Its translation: CASSLGLAGTNTGELFF.

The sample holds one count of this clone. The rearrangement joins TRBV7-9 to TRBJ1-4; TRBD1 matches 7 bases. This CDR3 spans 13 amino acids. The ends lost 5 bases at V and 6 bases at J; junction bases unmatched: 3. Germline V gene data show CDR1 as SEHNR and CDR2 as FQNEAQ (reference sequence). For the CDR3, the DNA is TGTGCCAGCAGCCCCCAGGGGGATGAAAAACTGTTTTTT. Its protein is CASSPQGDEKLFF.

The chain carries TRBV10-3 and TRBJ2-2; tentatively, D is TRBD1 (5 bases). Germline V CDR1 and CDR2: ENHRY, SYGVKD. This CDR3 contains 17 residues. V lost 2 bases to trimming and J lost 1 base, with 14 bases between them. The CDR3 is CAISEIVGAQNTGELFF. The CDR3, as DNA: TGTGCCATCAGTGAGATTGTAGGGGCCCAGAACACCGGGGAGCTGTTTTTT.

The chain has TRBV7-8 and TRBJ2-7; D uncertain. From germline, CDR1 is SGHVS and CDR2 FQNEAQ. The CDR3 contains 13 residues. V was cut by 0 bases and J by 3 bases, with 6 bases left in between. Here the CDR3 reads CASSLAQFYEQYF. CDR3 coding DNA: TGTGCCAGCAGCTTAGCACAGTTCTACGAGCAGTACTTC.

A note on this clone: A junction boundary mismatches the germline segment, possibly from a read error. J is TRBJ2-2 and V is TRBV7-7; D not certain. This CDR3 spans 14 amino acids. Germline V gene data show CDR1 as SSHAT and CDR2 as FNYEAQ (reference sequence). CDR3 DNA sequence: TGTGCTAGCAGCTCGCGGCCCAACACCGGGGAGCTGTTTTTT. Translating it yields CASSSRPNTGELFF.

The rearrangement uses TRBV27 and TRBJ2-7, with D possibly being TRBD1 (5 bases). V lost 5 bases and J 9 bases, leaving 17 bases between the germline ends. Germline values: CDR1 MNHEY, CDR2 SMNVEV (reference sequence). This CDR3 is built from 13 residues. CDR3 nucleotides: TGTGCCAGCAGTCTACAGGCCGAGTGGGTGCAGTACTTC. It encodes CASSLQAEWVQYF.

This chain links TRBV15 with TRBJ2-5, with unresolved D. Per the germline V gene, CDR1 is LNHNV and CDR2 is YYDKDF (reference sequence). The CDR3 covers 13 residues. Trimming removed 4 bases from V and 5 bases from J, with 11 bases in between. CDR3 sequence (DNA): TGTGCCACCAGCATGACCCCGAGGGAGACCCAGTACTTC. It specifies CATSMTPRETQYF.

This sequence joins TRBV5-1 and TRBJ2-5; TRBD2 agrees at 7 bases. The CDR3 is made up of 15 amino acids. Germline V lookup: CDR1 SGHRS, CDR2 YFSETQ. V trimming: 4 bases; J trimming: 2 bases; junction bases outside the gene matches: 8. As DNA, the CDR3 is TGCGCCAGCAGCCCTCCGACTAGCCTTCAAGAGACCCAGTACTTC. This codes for CASSPPTSLQETQYF.

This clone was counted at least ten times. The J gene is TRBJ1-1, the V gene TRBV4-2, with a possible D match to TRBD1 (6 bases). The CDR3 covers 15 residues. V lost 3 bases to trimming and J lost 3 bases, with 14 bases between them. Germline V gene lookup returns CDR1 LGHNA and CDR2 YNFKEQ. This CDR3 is CASSQIQGEHTEAFF. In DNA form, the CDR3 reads TGTGCCAGCAGCCAGATACAGGGCGAACACACTGAAGCTTTCTTT.

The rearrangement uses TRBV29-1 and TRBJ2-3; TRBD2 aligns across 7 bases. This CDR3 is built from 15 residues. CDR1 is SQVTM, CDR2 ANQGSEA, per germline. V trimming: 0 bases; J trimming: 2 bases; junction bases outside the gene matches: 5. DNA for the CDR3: TGCAGCGTTGAAGATCGGGCGGGGGTCACAGATACGCAGTATTTT. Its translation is CSVEDRAGVTDTQYF.

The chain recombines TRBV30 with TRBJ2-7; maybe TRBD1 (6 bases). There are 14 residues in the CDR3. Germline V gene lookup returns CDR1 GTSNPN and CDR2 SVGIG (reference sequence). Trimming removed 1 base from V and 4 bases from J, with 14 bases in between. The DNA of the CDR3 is TGTGCCTGGAGTGAGGTGATAGGGGGTTACGAGCAGTACTTC. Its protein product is CAWSEVIGGYEQYF. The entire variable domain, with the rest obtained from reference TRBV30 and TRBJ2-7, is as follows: SQTIHQWPATLVQPVGSPLSLECTVEGTSNPNLYWYRQAAGRGLQLLFYSVGIGQISSEVPQNLSASRPQDRQFILSSKKLLLSDSGFYLCAWSEVIGGYEQYFGPGTRLTVT.

This CDR3 reads CASSSHPGEQYF. The CDR3 DNA follows: TGCGCCAGCAGCTCCCACCCGGGGGAGCAGTACTTC. This chain uses TRBV5-1 with TRBJ2-7; D perhaps matches TRBD2 (5 bases). Trimming pared 3 bases from V and 7 bases from J, leaving 11 bases between. This CDR3 is 12 amino acids long. Germline V gene data show CDR1 as SGHRS and CDR2 as YFSETQ.

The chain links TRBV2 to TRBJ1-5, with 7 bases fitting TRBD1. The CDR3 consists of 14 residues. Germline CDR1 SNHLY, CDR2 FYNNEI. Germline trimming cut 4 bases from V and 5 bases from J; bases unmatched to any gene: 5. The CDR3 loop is CASSATGVDQPQHF. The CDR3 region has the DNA TGTGCCAGCAGTGCCACAGGGGTAGATCAGCCCCAGCATTTT.

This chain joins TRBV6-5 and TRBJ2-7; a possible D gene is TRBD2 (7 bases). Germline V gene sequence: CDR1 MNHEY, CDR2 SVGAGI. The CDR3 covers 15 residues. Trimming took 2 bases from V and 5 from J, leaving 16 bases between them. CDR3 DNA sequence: TGTGCCAGCAGTTACGGCGGGGGCGCAGACCACGAGCAGTACTTC. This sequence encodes CASSYGGGADHEQYF.

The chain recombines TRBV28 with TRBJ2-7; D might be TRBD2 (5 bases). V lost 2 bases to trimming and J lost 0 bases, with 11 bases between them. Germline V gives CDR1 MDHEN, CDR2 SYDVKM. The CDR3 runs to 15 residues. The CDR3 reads CASSLGRRGSYEQYF. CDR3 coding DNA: TGTGCCAGCAGTTTAGGTCGCCGGGGCTCCTACGAGCAGTACTTC.

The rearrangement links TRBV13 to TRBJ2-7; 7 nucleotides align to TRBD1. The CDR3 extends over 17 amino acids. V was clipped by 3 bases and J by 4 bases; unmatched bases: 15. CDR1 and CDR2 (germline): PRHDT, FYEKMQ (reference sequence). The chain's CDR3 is CASSLWANRGMVYEQYF. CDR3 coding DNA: TGTGCCAGCAGCTTGTGGGCCAACAGGGGCATGGTTTACGAGCAGTACTTC.

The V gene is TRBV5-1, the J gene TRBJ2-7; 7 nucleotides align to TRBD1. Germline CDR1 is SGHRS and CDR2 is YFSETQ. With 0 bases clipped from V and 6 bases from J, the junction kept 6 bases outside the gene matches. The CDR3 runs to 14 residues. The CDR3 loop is CASSLDRGPVEQYF. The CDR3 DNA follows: TGCGCCAGCAGCTTGGATAGGGGGCCGGTCGAGCAGTACTTC.

Written as DNA, the CDR3 is TGTGCCAGCAGCTACTCAGGGGGCAGTAATGAAAAACTGTTTTTT. Its translation is CASSYSGGSNEKLFF. The chain uses TRBV7-6 and TRBJ1-4; 8 bases are a match to TRBD1. The CDR3 has 15 amino acids. Germline V lookup: CDR1 SGHVS, CDR2 FNYEAQ. V lost 4 bases, J lost 4 bases, and 5 bases stayed unmatched.